A single sample gave rise to the 15 T cell receptor beta chains below, sequenced in a study of T cell changes during pregnancy in multiple sclerosis. Profiling relied on immunoSEQ multiplex PCR, and the TCRdb table lists in-frame clones only, not all of them. The table includes around 35,000 clones, 90% detected once. Source: CD8+ T cells from peripheral blood mononuclear cells, taken before pregnancy. The receptors originated from a female donor with multiple sclerosis, enrolled in a pregnancy study.

This clone was observed a handful of times. The chain joins TRBV9 to TRBJ1-2, with unresolved D. The CDR3 has 12 residues. Trimming removed 0 bases at V and 5 bases at J, with 5 bases between. Germline CDR1 and CDR2: SGDLS and YYNGEE. The CDR3 is CASSVGEYGYTF. DNA of the CDR3: TGTGCCAGCAGCGTAGGAGAATATGGCTACACCTTC.

This chain uses TRBV19 with TRBJ2-5; 9 positions agree with TRBD1. Per the germline V gene, CDR1 is LNHDA and CDR2 is SQIVND (reference sequence). V lost 5 bases and J lost 5; bases outside the gene matches: 9. This CDR3 comprises 15 residues. The CDR3 region is CASSPGQGNRETQYF. The CDR3, as DNA: TGTGCCAGTAGTCCGGGACAGGGAAATCGGGAGACCCAGTACTTC.

The chain joins TRBV5-8 to TRBJ2-7, with D possibly matching TRBD1 (6 bases). Germline-derived CDR1 and CDR2 are SGHTS and YDEGEE. This CDR3 region has 12 residues. Trimming removed 2 bases at V and 3 bases at J, with 6 bases between. The CDR3, as DNA: TGTGCCAGCAGCTTACAGGGCTACGAGCAGTACTTC. Translated: CASSLQGYEQYF.

The J gene is TRBJ1-5, the V gene TRBV4-2; D gene uncertain. The V and J ends lost 1 base and 0 bases respectively, with 7 bases between them. Germline values: CDR1 LGHNA, CDR2 YNFKEQ. The CDR3 has 15 residues. The CDR3 coding sequence is TGTGCCAGCAGCCAAGGGAGAGGTAGCAATCAGCCCCAGCATTTT. Protein sequence: CASSQGRGSNQPQHF.

The chain joins TRBV13 to TRBJ2-7; possibly TRBD1 for D (6 bases). Germline assignment: CDR1 PRHDT and CDR2 FYEKMQ (reference sequence). Trimming pared 2 bases from V and 3 bases from J, leaving 20 bases between. CDR3 length equals 17 residues. The CDR3 loop reads CASSLRPGELSGYEQYF. CDR3 nucleotide sequence: TGTGCCAGCAGCTTACGGCCAGGGGAGTTGAGCGGCTACGAGCAGTACTTC.

A remark on this clone: The sample has other DNA sequences that encode this CDR3 too. This rearrangement joins TRBV2 to TRBJ1-5; 12 nucleotides agree with TRBD1. CDR3 length: 15 amino acids. J gave up 6 bases and V 4 bases, and 4 bases lay outside the gene matches. Germline V gene data show CDR1 as SNHLY and CDR2 as FYNNEI. CDR3 sequence reads: CASSAGTGGGQPQHF. The CDR3 coding sequence is TGTGCCAGCAGTGCCGGGACAGGGGGCGGTCAGCCCCAGCATTTT.

The chain links TRBV19 to TRBJ1-4; a weak D match, TRBD1 (5 bases). Germline V gives CDR1 LNHDA, CDR2 SQIVND (reference sequence). V lost 4 bases and J 6 bases, leaving 12 bases between the germline ends. This CDR3 region has 14 residues. As DNA, the CDR3 is TGTGCCAGTAGTAGACAGTGGCAGGATGAAAAACTGTTTTTT. Its protein product is CASSRQWQDEKLFF.

This chain links TRBV12-5 with TRBJ2-1; 9 positions match TRBD2. CDR3 length equals 20 residues. The J segment lost 4 bases and the V segment lost 4 bases, leaving 20 bases of the junction unmatched. Germline CDR1 LGHNT, CDR2 FRNRAP. CDR3 bases: TGTGCTAGTGGTTCCCCGGGACAGAGTCTGACTAGCGGAGATTACAATGAGCAGTTCTTC. Translating it yields CASGSPGQSLTSGDYNEQFF. The whole variable domain, remainder taken from reference TRBV12-5 and TRBJ2-1, is DARVTQTPRHKVTEMGQEVTMRCQPILGHNTVFWYRQTMMQGLELLAYFRNRAPLDDSGMPKDRFSAEMPDATLATLKIQPSEPRDSAVYFCASGSPGQSLTSGDYNEQFFGPGTRLTVL.

The chain carries TRBV27 and TRBJ2-7; 7 bases are shared with TRBD2. V gave up 5 bases and J gave up 4 bases; unmatched junction bases: 8. The CDR3 covers 14 residues. CDR1 is MNHEY, CDR2 SMNVEV, per germline (reference sequence). CDR3 nucleotides: TGTGCCAGCAGTCCCCCGACTAGCAGATACGAGCAGTACTTC. This encodes CASSPPTSRYEQYF.

The rearrangement links TRBV5-6 to TRBJ2-2, with D possibly matching TRBD2 (6 bases). This CDR3 has 16 residues. Germline V lookup: CDR1 SGHDT, CDR2 YYEEEE. With 2 bases removed from V and 3 bases from J, the gap between germline ends came to 14 bases. The CDR3 here is CASSFWGLRDTGELFF. CDR3 DNA: TGTGCCAGCAGCTTCTGGGGACTGAGGGACACCGGGGAGCTGTTTTTT. Full variable domain (outside the CDR3, taken from reference TRBV5-6 and TRBJ2-2): DAGVTQSPTHLIKTRGQQVTLRCSPKSGHDTVSWYQQALGQGPQFIFQYYEEEERQRGNFPDRFSGHQFPNYSSELNVNALLLGDSALYLCASSFWGLRDTGELFFGEGSRLTVL.

Note on this clone: This specimen includes other DNA sequences encoding the same CDR3. This chain links TRBV6-6 with TRBJ1-5; D remains ambiguous. Germline V CDR1 and CDR2: MNHNY, SVGAGI (reference sequence). Trimming left V 3 bases short and J 4 bases short, with 4 bases between. The CDR3 runs to 12 residues. DNA of the CDR3: TGTGCCAGCAGTTATCTAAATCAGCCCCAGCATTTT. Protein product: CASSYLNQPQHF.

This chain connects TRBV2 to TRBJ2-7; D perhaps matches TRBD2 (5 bases). The germline gives CDR1 SNHLY, CDR2 FYNNEI. V dropped 4 bases and J dropped 4 bases, with 11 bases sitting between them. CDR3 length: 13 amino acids. The CDR3 loop reads CASSVALAYEQYF. In nucleotides, the CDR3 is TGTGCCAGCAGTGTAGCTCTAGCTTACGAGCAGTACTTC. The full variable domain, in which reference TRBV2 and TRBJ2-7 provide the parts outside the CDR3, is EPEVTQTPSHQVTQMGQEVILRCVPISNHLYFYWYRQILGQKVEFLVSFYNNEISEKSEIFDDQFSVERPDGSNFTLKIRSTKLEDSAMYFCASSVALAYEQYFGPGTRLTVT.

The J gene is TRBJ2-1, the V gene TRBV6-5; tentatively, D is TRBD2 (7 bases). Germline V gives CDR1 MNHEY, CDR2 SVGAGI. The CDR3 runs 14 residues. Trimming removed 8 bases at V and 6 bases at J, with 17 bases between. In nucleotides, the CDR3 is TGTGCCAGCGTTGGGGTGGGGGGGCCCAATGAGCAGTTCTTC. As protein: CASVGVGGPNEQFF.

J is TRBJ1-1 and V is TRBV7-3; TRBD1 agrees at 9 bases. Germline-derived CDR1 and CDR2 are SGHTA and FQGTGA. This CDR3 region has 14 residues. The J segment lost 5 bases and the V segment lost 5 bases, leaving 6 bases of the junction unmatched. The CDR3 reads CASSPTGGGTEAFF. The DNA of the CDR3 is TGTGCCAGCAGCCCAACAGGGGGCGGGACTGAAGCTTTCTTT.

A single count supports this clone. This chain uses TRBV5-6 with TRBJ2-5; D perhaps matches TRBD2 (6 bases). From germline, CDR1 is SGHDT and CDR2 YYEEEE. Trimming stripped 3 bases from V and 1 base from J, with 7 bases between. The CDR3 covers 13 residues. CDR3 sequence (DNA): TGTGCCAGCAGCTCGGGAGCCCAAGAGACCCAGTACTTC. Protein product: CASSSGAQETQYF.